This T cell receptor beta chain was profiled in a study of beta chain features in type 1 diabetes. Points from the study as a whole: Sequencing the cDNA could make cells with high TCR expression show up more than they should.

This clone was recorded a few times. Its cognate antigen is unknown. Expressed TCRB transcripts were sequenced, since all the RNA that had been isolated was reverse transcribed. The repertoire was sequenced with immunoSEQ multiplex PCR; TCRdb's copy has only in-frame clones and lacks some. The sample has under 150,000 clones, nearly 50% seen once. Per the germline V gene, CDR1 is SGHDT and CDR2 is YYEEEE. The CDR3 spans 14 residues. Unmatched junction bases numbered 7, after V lost 4 bases and J lost 5 bases. The V gene is TRBV5-6, the J gene TRBJ2-5; 8 bases are a match to TRBD1. Sequencing input: Tregs from blood. The receptor was isolated from a young man in good health. CDR3 coding DNA: TGTGCCAGCAGCATGACAGGGGTCGGGGAGACCCAGTACTTC. This gives the protein CASSMTGVGETQYF.